This entry lists 14 T cell receptor beta chains sequenced from one sample in a study of T cell repertoires in cytomegalovirus infection. Their antigen targets remain unknown. TCRdb ran MiXCR on the reads and lists one entry per CDR3 protein. The repertoire consists of 140,000 to 150,000 distinct CDR3 sequences, with more than 30% occurring once and the leading ten covering around 50%. The sample in question was CD8+ T cells from cultured PBMCs, obtained from culture after CMV antigen stimulation. The receptors stem from a human donor in good health (CMV status not recorded). Some clones in this sample may be carry-over from other donors' samples.

The chain carries TRBV7-3 and TRBJ1-1; D unresolved. CDR3 size: 15 residues. From germline, CDR1 is SGHTA and CDR2 FQGTGA. Deletions cut 0 bases from V and 0 bases from J, with 8 bases between. CDR3 loop: CASSLTSGLNTEAFF. CDR3 in DNA: TGTGCCAGCAGCTTAACATCCGGACTGAACACTGAAGCTTTCTTT. The variable domain in full, completed from reference TRBV7-3 and TRBJ1-1, reads GAGVSQTPSNKVTEKGKYVELRCDPISGHTALYWYRQSLGQGPEFLIYFQGTGAADDSGLPNDRFFAVRPEGSVSTLKIQRTERGDSAVYLCASSLTSGLNTEAFFGQGTRLTVV.

The chain has TRBV7-2 and TRBJ2-3; D may be TRBD1 (6 bases). Germline CDR1 reads SGHTA; CDR2 reads FQGNSA. The CDR3 is made up of 15 amino acids. V lost 5 bases and J 4 bases, leaving 16 bases between the germline ends. The CDR3 loop is CASSRMDSTADTQYF. The CDR3 DNA sequence: TGTGCCAGCAGCCGGATGGACAGCACGGCAGATACGCAGTATTTT.

This chain joins TRBV7-1 and TRBJ2-7; TRBD2 is a possible D gene (5 bases). TRBV7-1 qualifies as an ORF whose function is uncertain. The length of the CDR3 is 15 residues. V lost 2 bases, J lost 3 bases, and 14 bases lay in between. CDR3 region: CASSSRQMAGYEQYF. In DNA form, the CDR3 reads TGTGCCAGCAGCTCAAGACAAATGGCGGGCTACGAGCAGTACTTC.

This clonotype appeared a few times. V gene TRBV19 combines with J gene TRBJ1-2; D is possibly TRBD1 (5 bases). V shed 3 bases and J shed 1 base, with 12 bases lying between them. The germline CDR1 and CDR2 sequences are LNHDA and SQIVND (reference sequence). This CDR3 has 15 residues. In DNA form, the CDR3 reads TGTGCCAGTAGTATGGGGGGGACCGATAACTATGGCTACACCTTC. As protein: CASSMGGTDNYGYTF.

This clonotype was observed a few times. The gene calls are TRBV19 and TRBJ2-1; D is unclear. Germline assignment: CDR1 LNHDA and CDR2 SQIVND (reference sequence). V shed 4 bases and J shed 3 bases, with 1 base lying between them. The CDR3 is made up of 11 amino acids. CDR3 DNA: TGTGCCAGTAGTAACTACAATGAGCAGTTCTTC. This translates into CASSNYNEQFF.

For the CDR3, the DNA is TGCGCCAGCAGCCAAGCCTCACTATCACCCCTCCACTTT. Amino acids: CASSQASLSPLHF. V usage is TRBV4-1 and J usage is TRBJ1-6; D remains unclear. From germline, CDR1 is MGHRA and CDR2 YSYEKL. There are 13 residues in the CDR3. V was shortened by 1 base and J by 10 bases, with 8 bases between the two germline ends.

This clonotype occurred many times. This chain joins TRBV7-2 and TRBJ2-4, with 9 bases identical to TRBD1. The CDR3 totals 16 residues. V lost 1 base, J lost 8 bases, and 9 bases stayed unmatched. Germline CDR1 is SGHTA and CDR2 is FQGNSA. The CDR3 reads CASSLVTGTGMYIQYF. In DNA form, the CDR3 reads TGTGCCAGCAGCTTAGTGACCGGGACAGGGATGTACATTCAGTACTTC.

The genes are TRBV19 and TRBJ2-1; 9 nucleotides line up with TRBD1. This CDR3 has 14 residues. Germline V gives CDR1 LNHDA, CDR2 SQIVND (reference sequence). The V gene end was trimmed by 1 base and the J gene end by 8 bases; junction bases not matched to a gene: 3. CDR3 sequence: CASSIVGTGHEQFF. CDR3 nucleotides: TGTGCCAGTAGTATAGTAGGGACAGGGCATGAGCAGTTCTTC.

The gene calls are TRBV2 and TRBJ2-5, with D perhaps TRBD2 (6 bases). The length of the CDR3 is 13 residues. Germline V gene data show CDR1 as SNHLY and CDR2 as FYNNEI. V was cut by 4 bases and J by 0 bases, with 6 bases left in between. The CDR3: CASSGDYQETQYF. The DNA for the CDR3 is TGTGCCAGCAGTGGGGACTACCAAGAGACCCAGTACTTC.

This clonotype showed up just a few times. The chain links TRBV24-1 to TRBJ2-1; TRBD1 aligns across 8 bases. V trimming: 4 bases; J trimming: 5 bases; junction bases outside the gene matches: 3. Germline CDR1 is KGHDR and CDR2 is SFDVKD. This CDR3 has 14 residues. DNA of the CDR3: TGTGCCACCAGTGAACTGGACAGGGACAATGAGCAGTTCTTC. Its protein product is CATSELDRDNEQFF.

The rearrangement uses TRBV11-1 and TRBJ2-7; possibly TRBD1 for D (6 bases). Germline CDR1 reads SGHAT; CDR2 reads FQDESV (reference sequence). Trimming took 1 base from V and 2 from J, leaving 9 bases between them. The CDR3 covers 14 residues. For the CDR3, the DNA is TGTGCCAGCAGCTTAGATACAGGGACCTACGAGCAGTACTTC. Amino acid sequence: CASSLDTGTYEQYF.

This clonotype occurred many times. The chain couples TRBV7-9 to TRBJ1-1; TRBD1 might be the D (5 bases). The CDR3 consists of 17 residues. Germline loops: CDR1 SEHNR, CDR2 FQNEAQ (reference sequence). V was clipped by 0 bases and J by 4 bases, with 18 bases between them. CDR3 loop: CASSLALAGGDGTEAFF. For the CDR3, the DNA is TGTGCCAGCAGCTTAGCGCTGGCCGGAGGGGATGGCACTGAAGCTTTCTTT.

The genes are TRBV9 and TRBJ1-5; TRBD1 agrees at 8 bases. V was clipped by 0 bases and J by 3 bases; unmatched bases: 8. Germline CDR1 reads SGDLS; CDR2 reads YYNGEE. The CDR3 extends over 17 amino acids. CDR3 in DNA: TGTGCCAGCAGCGTAGGCCCCCAGGGGGCTATCAATCAGCCCCAGCATTTT. It specifies CASSVGPQGAINQPQHF.

This clonotype turned up a few times. This chain uses TRBV7-2 with TRBJ1-1; 10 bases are a match to TRBD1. V trimming: 1 base; J trimming: 8 bases; junction bases outside the gene matches: 1. This CDR3 has 13 amino acids. CDR1 is SGHTA, CDR2 FQGNSA, per germline. The DNA of the CDR3 is TGTGCCAGCAGCTTAGTGACAGGGGGCGAAGCTTTCTTT. Encoded protein: CASSLVTGGEAFF.